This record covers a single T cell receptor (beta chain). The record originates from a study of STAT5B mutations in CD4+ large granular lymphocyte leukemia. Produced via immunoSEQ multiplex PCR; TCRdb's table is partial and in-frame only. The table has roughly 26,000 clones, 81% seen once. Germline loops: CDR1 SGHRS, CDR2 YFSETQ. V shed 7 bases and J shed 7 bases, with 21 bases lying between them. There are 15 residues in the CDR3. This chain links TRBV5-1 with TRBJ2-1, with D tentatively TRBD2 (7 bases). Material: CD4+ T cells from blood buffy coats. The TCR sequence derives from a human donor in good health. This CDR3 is CASCVGEGDWNEQFF. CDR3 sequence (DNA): TGCGCCAGCTGCGTCGGGGAGGGGGATTGGAATGAGCAGTTCTTC.